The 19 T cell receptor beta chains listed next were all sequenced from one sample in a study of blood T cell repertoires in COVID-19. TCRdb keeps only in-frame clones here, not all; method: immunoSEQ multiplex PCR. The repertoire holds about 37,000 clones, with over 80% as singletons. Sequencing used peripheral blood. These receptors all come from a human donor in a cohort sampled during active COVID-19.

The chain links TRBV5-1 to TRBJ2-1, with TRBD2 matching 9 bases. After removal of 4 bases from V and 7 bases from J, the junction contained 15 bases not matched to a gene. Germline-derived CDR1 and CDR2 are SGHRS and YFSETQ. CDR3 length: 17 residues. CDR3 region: CASSPGGLAPSGNEQFF. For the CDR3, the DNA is TGCGCCAGCAGCCCCGGCGGACTAGCGCCGTCCGGGAATGAGCAGTTCTTC.

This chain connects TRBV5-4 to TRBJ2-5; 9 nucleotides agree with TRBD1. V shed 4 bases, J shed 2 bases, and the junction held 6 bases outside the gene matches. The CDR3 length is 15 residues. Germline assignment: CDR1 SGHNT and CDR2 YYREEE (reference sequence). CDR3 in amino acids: CASSPRGQGQETQYF. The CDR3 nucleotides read TGTGCCAGCAGCCCTCGGGGACAGGGACAAGAGACCCAGTACTTC.

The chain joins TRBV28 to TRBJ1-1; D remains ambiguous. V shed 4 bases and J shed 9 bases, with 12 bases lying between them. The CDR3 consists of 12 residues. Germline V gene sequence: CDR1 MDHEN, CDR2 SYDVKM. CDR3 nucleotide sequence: TGTGCCAGCAGTTCCCCGATAGAGCAAGCTTTCTTT. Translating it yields CASSSPIEQAFF.

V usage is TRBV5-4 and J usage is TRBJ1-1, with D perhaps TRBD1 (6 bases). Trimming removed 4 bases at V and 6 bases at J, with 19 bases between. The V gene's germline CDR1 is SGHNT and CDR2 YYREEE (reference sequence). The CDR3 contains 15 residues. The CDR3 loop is CASSRQQGGGSEAFF. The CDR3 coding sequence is TGTGCCAGCAGCCGACAACAGGGAGGGGGGTCTGAAGCTTTCTTT.

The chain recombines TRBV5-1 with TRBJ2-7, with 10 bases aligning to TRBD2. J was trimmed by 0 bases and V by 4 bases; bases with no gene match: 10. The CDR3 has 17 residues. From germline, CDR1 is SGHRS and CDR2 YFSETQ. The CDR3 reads CASSALGAGGPSYEQYF. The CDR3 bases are TGCGCCAGCAGCGCCTTGGGAGCGGGAGGGCCCTCCTACGAGCAGTACTTC.

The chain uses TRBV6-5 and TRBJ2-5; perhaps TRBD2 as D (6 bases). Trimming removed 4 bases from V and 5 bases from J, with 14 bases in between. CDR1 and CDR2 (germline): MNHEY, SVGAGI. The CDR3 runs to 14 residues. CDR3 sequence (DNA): TGTGCCAGCAGTTCGCGGGGCAGGTCGGAGACCCAGTACTTC. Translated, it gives CASSSRGRSETQYF.

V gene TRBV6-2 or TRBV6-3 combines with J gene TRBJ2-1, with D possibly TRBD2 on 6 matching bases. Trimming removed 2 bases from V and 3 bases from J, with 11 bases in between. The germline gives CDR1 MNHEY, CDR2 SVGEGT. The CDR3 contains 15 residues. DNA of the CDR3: TGTGCCAGCAGTTACGCGAGGGGACTCTACAATGAGCAGTTCTTC. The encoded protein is CASSYARGLYNEQFF.

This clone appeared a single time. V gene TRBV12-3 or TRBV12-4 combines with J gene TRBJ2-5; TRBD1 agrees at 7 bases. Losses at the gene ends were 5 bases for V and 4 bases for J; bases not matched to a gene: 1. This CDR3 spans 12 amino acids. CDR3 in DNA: TGTGCCAGCAGTCGGGACAGAGAGACCCAGTACTTC. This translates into CASSRDRETQYF.

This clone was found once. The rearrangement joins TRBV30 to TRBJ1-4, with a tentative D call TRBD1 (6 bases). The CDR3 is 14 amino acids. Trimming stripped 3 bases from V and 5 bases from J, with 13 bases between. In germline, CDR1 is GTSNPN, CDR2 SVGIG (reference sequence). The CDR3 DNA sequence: TGTGCCTGGAGACGGGGGGCTAGGAATGAAAAACTGTTTTTT. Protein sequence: CAWRRGARNEKLFF.

DNA for the CDR3: TGCGCCAGCAGCTCCTCTCCCGGGACTTCTTACGAGCAGTACTTC. Its translation: CASSSSPGTSYEQYF. V usage is TRBV5-1 and J usage is TRBJ2-7; D may be TRBD2 (6 bases). The CDR3 extends over 15 amino acids. Looked up from germline, CDR1 is SGHRS and CDR2 is YFSETQ. V shed 3 bases and J shed 4 bases, with 17 bases lying between them.

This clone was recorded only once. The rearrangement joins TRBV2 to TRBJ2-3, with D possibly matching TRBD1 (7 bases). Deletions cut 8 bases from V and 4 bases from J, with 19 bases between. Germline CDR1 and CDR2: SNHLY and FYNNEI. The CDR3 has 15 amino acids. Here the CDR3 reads CASRRDNTGADTQYF. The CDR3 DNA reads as TGTGCCAGCCGGAGGGACAATACAGGGGCAGATACGCAGTATTTT. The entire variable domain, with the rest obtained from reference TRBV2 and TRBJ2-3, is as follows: EPEVTQTPSHQVTQMGQEVILRCVPISNHLYFYWYRQILGQKVEFLVSFYNNEISEKSEIFDDQFSVERPDGSNFTLKIRSTKLEDSAMYFCASRRDNTGADTQYFGPGTRLTVL.

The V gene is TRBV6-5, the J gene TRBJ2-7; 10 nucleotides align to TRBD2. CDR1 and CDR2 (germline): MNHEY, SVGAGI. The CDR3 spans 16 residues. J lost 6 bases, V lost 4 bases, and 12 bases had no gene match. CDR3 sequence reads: CASSWRGGTSVSEQYF. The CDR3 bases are TGTGCCAGCAGTTGGAGAGGGGGGACTAGCGTTAGCGAGCAGTACTTC.

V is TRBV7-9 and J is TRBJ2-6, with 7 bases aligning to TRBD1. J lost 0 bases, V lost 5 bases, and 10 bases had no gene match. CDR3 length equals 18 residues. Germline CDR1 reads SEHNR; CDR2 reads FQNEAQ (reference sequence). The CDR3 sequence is CASSKSGTASSGANVLTF. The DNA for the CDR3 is TGTGCCAGCAGCAAATCCGGGACAGCGAGCTCTGGGGCCAACGTCCTGACTTTC.

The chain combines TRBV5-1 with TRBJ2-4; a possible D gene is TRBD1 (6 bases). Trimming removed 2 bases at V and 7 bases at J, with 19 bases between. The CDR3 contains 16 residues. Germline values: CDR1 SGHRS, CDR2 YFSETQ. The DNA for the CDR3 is TGCGCCAGCAGCTTCGAGACAGGACCCCCTTATAACATTCAGTACTTC. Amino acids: CASSFETGPPYNIQYF.

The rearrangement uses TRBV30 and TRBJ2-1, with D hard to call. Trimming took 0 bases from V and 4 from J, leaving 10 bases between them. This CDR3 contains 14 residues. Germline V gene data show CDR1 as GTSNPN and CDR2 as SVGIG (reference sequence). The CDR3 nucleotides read TGTGCCTGGAGTGTACCAGGCTCGTACAATGAGCAGTTCTTC. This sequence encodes CAWSVPGSYNEQFF.

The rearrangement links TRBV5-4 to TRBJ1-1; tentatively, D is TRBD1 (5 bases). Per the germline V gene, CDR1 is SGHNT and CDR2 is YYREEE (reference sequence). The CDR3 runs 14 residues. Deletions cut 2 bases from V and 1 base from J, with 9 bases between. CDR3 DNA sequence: TGTGCCAGCAGCTTTCCGGGGGGGAACACTGAAGCTTTCTTT. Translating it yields CASSFPGGNTEAFF.

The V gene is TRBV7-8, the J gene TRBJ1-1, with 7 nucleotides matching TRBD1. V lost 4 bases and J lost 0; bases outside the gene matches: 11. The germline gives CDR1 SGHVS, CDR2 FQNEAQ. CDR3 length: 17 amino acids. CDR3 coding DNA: TGTGCCAGCAGCTCTCCGACAGGGCCTATAATGAACACTGAAGCTTTCTTT. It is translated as CASSSPTGPIMNTEAFF.

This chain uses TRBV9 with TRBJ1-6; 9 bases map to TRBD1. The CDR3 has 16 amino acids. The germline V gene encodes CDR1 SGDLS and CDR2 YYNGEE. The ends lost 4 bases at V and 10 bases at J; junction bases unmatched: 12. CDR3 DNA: TGTGCCAGCAGCCCACGGGACAGGGCCGACTACTCACCCCTCCACTTT. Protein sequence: CASSPRDRADYSPLHF.

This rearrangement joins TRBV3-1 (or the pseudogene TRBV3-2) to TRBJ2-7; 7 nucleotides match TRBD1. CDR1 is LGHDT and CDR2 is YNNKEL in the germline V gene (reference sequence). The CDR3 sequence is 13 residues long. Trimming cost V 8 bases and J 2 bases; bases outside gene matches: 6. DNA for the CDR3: TGTGCCAGCGGTCCGGGACAGACCTACGAGCAGTACTTC. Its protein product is CASGPGQTYEQYF.